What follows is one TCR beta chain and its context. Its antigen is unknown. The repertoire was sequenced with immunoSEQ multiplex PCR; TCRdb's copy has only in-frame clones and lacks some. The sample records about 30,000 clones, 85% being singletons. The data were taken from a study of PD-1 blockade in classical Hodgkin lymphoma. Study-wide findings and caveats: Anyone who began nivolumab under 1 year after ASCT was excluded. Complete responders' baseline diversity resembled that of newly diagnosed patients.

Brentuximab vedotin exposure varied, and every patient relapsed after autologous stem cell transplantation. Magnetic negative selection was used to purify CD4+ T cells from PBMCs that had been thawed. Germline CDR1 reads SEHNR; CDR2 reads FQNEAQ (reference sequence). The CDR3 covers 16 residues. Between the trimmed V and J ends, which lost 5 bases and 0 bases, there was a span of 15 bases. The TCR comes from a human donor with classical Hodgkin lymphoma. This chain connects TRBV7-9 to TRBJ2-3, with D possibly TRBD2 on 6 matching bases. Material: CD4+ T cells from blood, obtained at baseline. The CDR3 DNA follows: TGTGCCAGCAGCATTGGGACTCTCACTAGCACAGATACGCAGTATTTT. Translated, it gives CASSIGTLTSTDTQYF.